Sequencing of this TCR beta chain was carried out in a study of T cell responses to AZD1222 COVID-19 vaccine. Generated by immunoSEQ multiplex PCR, the TCRdb table keeps only in-frame clones and is missing some. This repertoire shows approximately 96,000 clones, around nine tenths found once; its top ten account for around a tenth. This CDR3 comprises 17 residues. Losses at the gene ends were 0 bases for V and 2 bases for J; bases not matched to a gene: 7. Germline CDR1 SGDLS, CDR2 YYNGEE. General observations from the study: White British donors predominated, females outnumbered males, and clonal diversity was possibly underestimated. Two AZD1222 doses significantly raised spike-specific TCR breadth and depth over controls. At study baseline, merely five or six AZD1222 recipients were seropositive.

In the case of this clone: Its antigen is undetermined.

The chain uses TRBV9 and TRBJ2-3; 9 nucleotides line up with TRBD2. This specimen consisted of peripheral blood, obtained 28 days after the second AZD1222 dose. This clonotype was obtained from an adult who received the AZD1222 COVID-19 vaccine. CDR3 coding DNA: TGTGCCAGCAGCGTAGAGGGCGGGAGGGGCTTCACAGATACGCAGTATTTT. Encoded protein: CASSVEGGRGFTDTQYF. The full variable domain, completed using reference TRBV9 and TRBJ2-3, is DSGVTQTPKHLITATGQRVTLRCSPRSGDLSVYWYQQSLDQGLQFLIQYYNGEERAKGNILERFSAQQFPDLHSELNLSSLELGDSALYFCASSVEGGRGFTDTQYFGPGTRLTVL.